These 10 T cell receptor beta chains were all obtained from the same sample, sequenced in a study of T cell repertoires in cytomegalovirus infection. Their cognate antigens are unknown. TCRdb re-derived calls from the reads in MiXCR, one entry per CDR3 protein. The sample has around 360,000 distinct CDR3 sequences, roughly 34% seen once; the top ten hold less than 15%. Sequenced here: cultured PBMCs, sampled from culture after CMV antigen stimulation. All receptors derive from a human donor in good health (CMV status not recorded). Some clones in this sample may be carry-over from other donors' samples.

This chain joins TRBV4-3 and TRBJ2-7; possibly TRBD2 for D (6 bases). The germline gives CDR1 LGHNA, CDR2 YSLEER. The CDR3 totals 16 residues. Trimming left V 2 bases short and J 1 base short, with 15 bases between. CDR3 residues: CASSQSFSGFSYEQYF. CDR3 nucleotides: TGCGCCAGCAGCCAATCTTTTAGCGGCTTTTCCTACGAGCAGTACTTC.

This clonotype was seen a handful of times. The chain recombines TRBV15 with TRBJ1-4; D gene unclear. The CDR3 loop spans 14 amino acids. Trimming took off 1 base at V and 5 bases at J, with 8 bases between the two ends. Germline V gene lookup returns CDR1 LNHNV and CDR2 YYDKDF (reference sequence). The CDR3: CATSRGESNEKLFF. The CDR3 bases are TGTGCCACCAGCAGAGGAGAATCCAATGAAAAACTGTTTTTT.

The rearrangement joins TRBV15 to TRBJ2-4, with a tentative D call TRBD2 (6 bases). V shed 2 bases and J shed 5 bases, with 13 bases lying between them. Germline CDR1 LNHNV, CDR2 YYDKDF (reference sequence). This CDR3 has 15 residues. CDR3 region: CATSRWGERENIQYF. The CDR3 nucleotides are TGTGCCACCAGCAGATGGGGGGAGAGGGAAAACATTCAGTACTTC.

This clonotype showed up just a few times. The chain joins TRBV12-3 or TRBV12-4 to TRBJ1-1; D is unresolved. This CDR3 spans 13 amino acids. Trimming took off 7 bases at V and 1 base at J, with 10 bases between the two ends. CDR3 in DNA: TGTGCCAGCAACCCACAGCAGAACACTGAAGCTTTCTTT. Translation: CASNPQQNTEAFF.

This clonotype was counted only a few times. The chain combines TRBV6-1 with TRBJ2-6, with TRBD1 matching over 7 bases. This CDR3 is 16 amino acids long. V was clipped by 6 bases and J by 0 bases; unmatched bases: 5. CDR1 is MNHNS and CDR2 is SASEGT in the germline V gene. The CDR3 reads CASRPGQTSGANVLTF. CDR3 bases: TGTGCCAGCAGACCGGGACAGACCTCTGGGGCCAACGTCCTGACTTTC.

The rearrangement uses TRBV12-5 and TRBJ2-1, with 11 bases lining up with TRBD2. Losses at the gene ends were 7 bases for V and 6 bases for J; bases not matched to a gene: 8. The length of the CDR3 is 15 residues. Germline lookup yields CDR1 LGHNT and CDR2 FRNRAP. The CDR3 coding sequence is TGTGCTAGTGTAGCGGGAGGGCCTAGGATCAATGAGCAGTTCTTC. Translated, it gives CASVAGGPRINEQFF.

This clonotype came up many times. This chain uses TRBV7-2 with TRBJ2-3, with D hard to call. V gave up 5 bases and J gave up 3 bases, with 15 bases separating them. The V gene's germline CDR1 is SGHTA and CDR2 FQGNSA. The CDR3 loop spans 15 amino acids. The CDR3 DNA sequence: TGTGCCAGCAGCCTGGTTGCTAAGGGAACAGATACGCAGTATTTT. Translating gives CASSLVAKGTDTQYF.

This clonotype was counted only a few times. The chain recombines TRBV28 with TRBJ1-1; D not certain. CDR3 length: 15 amino acids. The V gene lost 5 bases and the J gene lost 0 bases, with 13 bases spanning the gap. CDR1 is MDHEN, CDR2 SYDVKM, per germline. This CDR3 is CASSLTVVLNTEAFF. The CDR3 DNA reads TGTGCCAGCAGTCTGACGGTTGTCCTGAACACTGAAGCTTTCTTT.

In its sample, this clonotype was seen a few times. The chain couples TRBV6-2 or TRBV6-3 to TRBJ1-2, with D tentatively TRBD1 (5 bases). The V end was cut by 8 bases, the J end by 2 bases, with 24 bases between. This CDR3 has 17 amino acids. The germline CDR1 and CDR2 sequences are MNHEY and SVGEGT. Written as DNA, the CDR3 is TGTGCCAGCGCTGACGGGGCAGTGGGGCGAAACAACTATGGCTACACCTTC. Protein product: CASADGAVGRNNYGYTF.

The CDR3 DNA sequence: TGTGCCAGCAGCCAGGGTAGAGCAGCCTCCAATCAGCCCCAGCATTTT. This sequence encodes CASSQGRAASNQPQHF. The chain combines TRBV7-9 with TRBJ1-5, with a weak D call TRBD1 (5 bases). V lost 5 bases and J lost 3, with 17 bases in between. This CDR3 spans 16 amino acids. Germline CDR1 and CDR2: SEHNR and FQNEAQ (reference sequence).